This T cell receptor (beta chain) derives from a study of cytomegalovirus exposure and HLA in healthy donors. On the study more broadly: It was reported in a later analysis that the same platform had been used for the 100 to 150 validation repertoires as for the 666 first-cohort repertoires.

Libraries were prepared by immunoSEQ multiplex PCR; TCRdb keeps only in-frame clonotypes and omits some of them. The sample shows 250,000 or so clones, 90% of them seen only once. Study-wide results and limits: Using the classifier, cytomegalovirus status was reportedly diagnosed with high specificity and sensitivity. Listed as cytomegalovirus-associated were 150 or so TCR beta chains.

To note about this clone: Its antigen is unknown.

The V gene end was trimmed by 6 bases and the J gene end by 5 bases; junction bases not matched to a gene: 6. The CDR3 loop spans 13 amino acids. Germline CDR1 MGHDK, CDR2 SYGVNS. The chain employs TRBV25-1 and TRBJ1-1; 7 bases are shared with TRBD1. The TCR sequence derives from a woman younger than 30 in good health and CMV-seronegative. Source material: PBMCs. The CDR3 loop is CASSLDRDTEAFF. The CDR3 DNA reads as TGTGCCAGCAGCCTCGACAGGGATACTGAAGCTTTCTTT.